This TCR beta chain originates from a study of T cells in Graves' hyperthyroidism and ophthalmopathy. RNA transcripts gave rise to amplified TCR beta CDR3 regions. Carried out on the TCR CDR3, a first-round RT-PCR used the HTBI primer set. From the multiplex PCR reads, TCRdb called clonotypes with MiXCR, one entry per CDR3 protein. The sample has 490,000 or so distinct CDR3 sequences, about 45% seen once. Between the trimmed V and J ends, which lost 5 bases and 7 bases, there was a span of 14 bases. There are 13 residues in the CDR3. Material: peripheral blood or thyroid tissue (not recorded which). The chain employs TRBV12-3 or TRBV12-4 and TRBJ1-1, with D perhaps TRBD1 (5 bases). This sequence was found in an adult woman with Graves' disease, either hyperthyroidism or ophthalmopathy (not recorded which). The CDR3 protein is CASSSSGQNEAFF. The CDR3 DNA sequence: TGTGCCAGCAGTAGTTCAGGGCAGAATGAAGCTTTCTTT.